This is a list of T cell receptor beta chains from one sample in a study of T cell responses to AZD1222 COVID-19 vaccine. Assay used: immunoSEQ multiplex PCR; TCRdb lists only in-frame clones, some missing. This table holds 90,000 to 120,000 clones, around 84% found once. The sequencing used peripheral blood, collected on day 0 of AZD1222 vaccination. The receptors were sampled from an adult in good health. The CDR3 runs from the conserved cysteine through the conserved F or W. The D gene is left open where the match is weak. A clone size is listed for some rows: how often the clone was seen (once, few, many), or a class if it is expanded.

clone_size j_call v_call d_call cdr3_nt cdr3_aa
once TRBJ1-2 TRBV6-5 . TGTGCCACCTCCGGGGCAGCCTCTTTCTATGGCTACACCTTC CATSGAASFYGYTF
. TRBJ1-2 TRBV28 TRBD1 TGTGCCAGCAGTACTACAGGGGACCATTATGGCTACACCTTC CASSTTGDHYGYTF
few TRBJ1-3 TRBV28 . TGTGCCAGCAGTTTATTGGGCCTCAGACCTGGAAACACCATATATTTT CASSLLGLRPGNTIYF
. TRBJ1-2 TRBV3-1/TRBV3-2 TRBD1 TGTGCCAGCAGCCAAGAAGGGGGACAGCAACACTATGGCTACACCTTC CASSQEGGQQHYGYTF
few TRBJ2-7 TRBV30 . TGTGCCTGGAGTGTAAATCAATTCTACGAGCAGTACTTC CAWSVNQFYEQYF
few TRBJ2-7 TRBV27 TRBD2 TGTGCCAGCAGTTTATCTAGTCTAGCGGGGGGATACGAGCAGTACTTC CASSLSSLAGGYEQYF
. TRBJ1-3 TRBV5-6 . TGTGCCAGCAGCTTGACCCTCTCTGGAAACACCATATATTTT CASSLTLSGNTIYF
. TRBJ1-5 TRBV3-1/TRBV3-2 . TGTGCCAGCAGCCAAGATGCAGGGCCCCAGCATTTT CASSQDAGPQHF
. TRBJ1-5 TRBV2 . TGTGCCAGCGCTCAGGACAGTTTCAATCAGCCCCAGCATTTT CASAQDSFNQPQHF
. TRBJ2-3 TRBV7-8 TRBD2 TGTGCCAGCAGCACACGAGGCGGGGGGGGCTGGAACACAGATACGCAGTATTTT CASSTRGGGGWNTDTQYF
. TRBJ2-5 TRBV9 . TGTGCCAGCAGCGTAGGGATCATCTACCAAGAGACCCAGTACTTC CASSVGIIYQETQYF
. TRBJ2-3 TRBV24-1 TRBD2 TGTGCCACCAGGGGAGGGTCTGGCACAGATACGCAGTATTTT CATRGGSGTDTQYF
. TRBJ1-2 TRBV10-3 . TGTGCCATCAGGGAAGGGACGGAAAACTATGGCTACACCTTC CAIREGTENYGYTF
. TRBJ1-5 TRBV11-2 . TGTGCCAGCAGCTTAGGGACGAGGGACGTGAGCAATCAGCCCCAGCATTTT CASSLGTRDVSNQPQHF
. TRBJ1-3 TRBV7-3 . TGTGCCAGCAGCCTGCAGGGCGGATCTGGAAACACCATATATTTT CASSLQGGSGNTIYF
. TRBJ1-1 TRBV5-1 . TGCGCCAGCAGCTTGGAAACAGGGTCGGTCACTGAAGCTTTCTTT CASSLETGSVTEAFF
. TRBJ1-4 TRBV9 . TGTGCCAGCAGCGGACGGGGGCGAGGTAATGAAAAACTGTTTTTC CASSGRGRGNEKLFF